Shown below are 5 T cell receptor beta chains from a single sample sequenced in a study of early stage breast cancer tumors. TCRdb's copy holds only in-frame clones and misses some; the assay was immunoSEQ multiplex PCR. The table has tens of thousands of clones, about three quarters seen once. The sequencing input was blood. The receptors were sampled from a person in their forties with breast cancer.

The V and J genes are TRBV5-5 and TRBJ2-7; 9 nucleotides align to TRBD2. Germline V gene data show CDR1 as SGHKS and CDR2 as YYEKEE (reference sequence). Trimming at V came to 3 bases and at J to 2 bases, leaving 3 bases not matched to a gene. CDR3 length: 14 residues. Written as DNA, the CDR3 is TGTGCCAGCAGCTCTTTAGCGGGAGCCTACGAGCAGTACTTC. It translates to CASSSLAGAYEQYF.

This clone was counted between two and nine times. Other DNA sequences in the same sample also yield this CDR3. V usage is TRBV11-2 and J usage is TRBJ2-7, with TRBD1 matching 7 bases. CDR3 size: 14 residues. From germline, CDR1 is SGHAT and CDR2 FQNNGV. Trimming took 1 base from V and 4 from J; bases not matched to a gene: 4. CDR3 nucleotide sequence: TGTGCCAGCAGCTTAGTCGGGACAGCTTACGAGCAGTACTTC. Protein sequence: CASSLVGTAYEQYF.

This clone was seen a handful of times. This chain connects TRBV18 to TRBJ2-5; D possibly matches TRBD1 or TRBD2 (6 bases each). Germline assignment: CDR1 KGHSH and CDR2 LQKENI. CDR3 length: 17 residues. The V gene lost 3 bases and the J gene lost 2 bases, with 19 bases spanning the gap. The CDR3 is CASSPSGQRVGQETQYF. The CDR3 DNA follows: TGTGCCAGCTCACCGTCCGGACAGCGGGTAGGGCAAGAGACCCAGTACTTC. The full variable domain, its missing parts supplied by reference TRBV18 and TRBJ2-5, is NAGVMQNPRHLVRRRGQEARLRCSPMKGHSHVYWYRQLPEEGLKFMVYLQKENIIDESGMPKERFSAEFPKEGPSILRIQQVVRGDSAAYFCASSPSGQRVGQETQYFGPGTRLLVL.

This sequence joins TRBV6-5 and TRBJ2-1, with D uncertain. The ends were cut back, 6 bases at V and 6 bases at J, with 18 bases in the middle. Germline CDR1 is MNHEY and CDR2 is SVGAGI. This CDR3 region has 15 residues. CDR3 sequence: CASRPRLGGFNEQFF. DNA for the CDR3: TGTGCCAGCAGACCCCGGCTGGGCGGTTTCAATGAGCAGTTCTTC.

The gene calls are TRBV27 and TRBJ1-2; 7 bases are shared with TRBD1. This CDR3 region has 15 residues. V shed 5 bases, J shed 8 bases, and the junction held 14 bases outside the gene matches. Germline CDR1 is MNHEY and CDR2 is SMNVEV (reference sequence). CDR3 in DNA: TGTGCCAGCAGTCCCCGGACAGGCGAGGGAGGGGGCTACACCTTC. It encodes CASSPRTGEGGGYTF.